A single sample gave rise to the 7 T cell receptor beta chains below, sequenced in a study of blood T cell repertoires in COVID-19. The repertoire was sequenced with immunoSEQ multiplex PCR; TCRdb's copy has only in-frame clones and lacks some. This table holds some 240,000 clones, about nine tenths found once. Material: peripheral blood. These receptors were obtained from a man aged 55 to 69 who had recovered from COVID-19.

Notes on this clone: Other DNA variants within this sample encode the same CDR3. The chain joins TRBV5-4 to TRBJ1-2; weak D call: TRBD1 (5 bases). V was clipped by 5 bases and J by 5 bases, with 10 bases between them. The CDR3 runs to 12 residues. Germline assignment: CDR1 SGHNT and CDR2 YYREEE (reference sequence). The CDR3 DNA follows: TGTGCCAGCAGTTCCGACAGATATGGCTACACCTTC. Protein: CASSSDRYGYTF.

The CDR3 loop is CASSPDRERSPLHF. CDR3 in DNA: TGTGCCAGCTCACCGGACAGGGAGCGGTCACCCCTCCACTTT. The rearrangement uses TRBV18 and TRBJ1-6, with 8 bases fitting TRBD1. The length of the CDR3 is 14 residues. Unmatched junction bases numbered 5, after V lost 3 bases and J lost 10 bases. Germline V gene sequence: CDR1 KGHSH, CDR2 LQKENI.

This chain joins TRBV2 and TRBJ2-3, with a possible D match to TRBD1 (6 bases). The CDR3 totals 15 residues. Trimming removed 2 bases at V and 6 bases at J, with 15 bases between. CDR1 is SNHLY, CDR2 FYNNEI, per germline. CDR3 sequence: CASSESTGRMDTQYF. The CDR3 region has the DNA TGTGCCAGCAGTGAAAGTACAGGGAGAATGGATACGCAGTATTTT.

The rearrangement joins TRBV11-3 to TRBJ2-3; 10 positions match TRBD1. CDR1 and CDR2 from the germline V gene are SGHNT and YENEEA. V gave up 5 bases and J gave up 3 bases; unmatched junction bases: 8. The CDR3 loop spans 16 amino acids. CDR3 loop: CASSRGTGVRTDTQYF. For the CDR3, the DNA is TGTGCCAGCAGCAGAGGGACAGGGGTAAGGACAGATACGCAGTATTTT.

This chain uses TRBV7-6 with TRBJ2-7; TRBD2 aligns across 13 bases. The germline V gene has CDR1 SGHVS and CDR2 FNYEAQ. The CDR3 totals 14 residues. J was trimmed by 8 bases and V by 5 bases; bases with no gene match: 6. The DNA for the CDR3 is TGTGCCAGCAGCAGTACTAGCGGGGGGGACAAGCAGTACGTC. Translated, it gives CASSSTSGGDKQYV.

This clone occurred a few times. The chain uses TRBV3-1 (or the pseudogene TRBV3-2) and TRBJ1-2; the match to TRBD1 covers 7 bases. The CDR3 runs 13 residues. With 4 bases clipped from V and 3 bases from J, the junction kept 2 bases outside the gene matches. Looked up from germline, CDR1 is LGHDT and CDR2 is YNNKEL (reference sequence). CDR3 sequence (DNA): TGTGCCAGCAGCCTACAGGGGCACTATGGCTACACCTTC. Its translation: CASSLQGHYGYTF.

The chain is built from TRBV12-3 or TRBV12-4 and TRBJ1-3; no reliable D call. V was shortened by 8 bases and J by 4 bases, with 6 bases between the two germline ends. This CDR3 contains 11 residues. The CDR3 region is CASGSGNTIYF. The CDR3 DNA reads TGTGCCAGCGGTAGCGGAAACACCATATATTTT.